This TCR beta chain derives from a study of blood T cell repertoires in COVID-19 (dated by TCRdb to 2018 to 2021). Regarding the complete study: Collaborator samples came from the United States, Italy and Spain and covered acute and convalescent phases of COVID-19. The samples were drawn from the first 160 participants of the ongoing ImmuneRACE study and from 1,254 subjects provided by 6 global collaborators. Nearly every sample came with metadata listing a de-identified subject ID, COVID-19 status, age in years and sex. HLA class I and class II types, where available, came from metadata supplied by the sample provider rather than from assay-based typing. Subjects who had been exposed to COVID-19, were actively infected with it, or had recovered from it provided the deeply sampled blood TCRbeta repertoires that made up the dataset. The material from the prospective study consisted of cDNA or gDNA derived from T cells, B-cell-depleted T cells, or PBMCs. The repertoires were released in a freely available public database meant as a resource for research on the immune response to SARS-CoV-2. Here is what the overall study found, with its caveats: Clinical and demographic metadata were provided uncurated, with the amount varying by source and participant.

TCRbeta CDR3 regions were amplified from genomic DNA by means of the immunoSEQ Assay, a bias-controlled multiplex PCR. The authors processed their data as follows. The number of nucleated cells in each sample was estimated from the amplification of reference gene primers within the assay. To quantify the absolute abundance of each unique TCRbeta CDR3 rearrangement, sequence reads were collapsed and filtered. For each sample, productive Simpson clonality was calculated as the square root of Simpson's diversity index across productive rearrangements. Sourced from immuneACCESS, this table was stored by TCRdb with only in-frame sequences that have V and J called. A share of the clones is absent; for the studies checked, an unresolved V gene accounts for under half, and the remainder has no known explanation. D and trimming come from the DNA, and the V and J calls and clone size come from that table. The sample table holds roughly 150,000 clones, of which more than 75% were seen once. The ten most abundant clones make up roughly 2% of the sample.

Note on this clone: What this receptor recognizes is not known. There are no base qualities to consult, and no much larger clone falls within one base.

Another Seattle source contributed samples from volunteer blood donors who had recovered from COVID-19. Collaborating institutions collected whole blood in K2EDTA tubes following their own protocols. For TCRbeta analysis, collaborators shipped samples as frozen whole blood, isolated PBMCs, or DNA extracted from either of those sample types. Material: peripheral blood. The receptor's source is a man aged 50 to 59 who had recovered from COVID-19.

The CDR3 here reads CASKYGGANTGELFF. The nucleotide sequence is TGTGCCAGCAAATACGGAGGGGCGAACACCGGGGAGCTGTTTTTT. The rearrangement combines TRBV6-5 with TRBJ2-2; TRBD2 is a possible D gene, resting on 6 matching bases. From cysteine to phenylalanine, the CDR3 is 15 amino acids long. The entry retains the CDR3 DNA only, 45 bases that are in frame from base 1. The germline ends are 12 bases apart after V is trimmed by 7 bases and J by 0 bases. The germline V gene supplies CDR1 MNHEY and CDR2 SVGAGI.